This TCR beta chain comes out of a study of regulatory T cells in long-lasting Graves disease. This clonotype was counted at least ten times. The junction departs from the called germline gene at one end, perhaps through a read error. This CDR3 has 13 amino acids. From germline, CDR1 is SSHAT and CDR2 FNYEAQ (reference sequence). Time point in this sample: newly diagnosed GD, antithyroid drugs for less than 3 months. Isolated PBMC RNA provided the starting material for the TCR library. With iRepertoire HTBI primers and Arm-PCR of CDR3 regions, TCR beta libraries were built. One entry per CDR3 protein results from TCRdb running MiXCR on the multiplex PCR reads. The sample shows more than 450,000 distinct CDR3 sequences, 12% of them seen only once. The sample was also linked to a second study, of T cells in Graves' hyperthyroidism and ophthalmopathy. From that second work: Diagnosing involved the use of clinical symptoms, serum thyroxine and TRAb, thyroid ultrasound and orbital computed tomography. A set of HTBI primers served as the primers for a first-round RT-PCR of the TCR CDR3.

The chain is built from TRBV7-7 and TRBJ2-3; maybe TRBD2 (6 bases). The TCR comes from a woman aged 25-40 years with Graves disease. Sequenced here: peripheral blood mononuclear cells (PBMCs), sampled at new diagnosis, from a patient treated with antithyroid drugs. CDR3 in amino acids: CASSLAEQDTQYF. CDR3 DNA: TGTGCTAGCAGCTTAGCGGAACAGGATACGCAGTATTTT.